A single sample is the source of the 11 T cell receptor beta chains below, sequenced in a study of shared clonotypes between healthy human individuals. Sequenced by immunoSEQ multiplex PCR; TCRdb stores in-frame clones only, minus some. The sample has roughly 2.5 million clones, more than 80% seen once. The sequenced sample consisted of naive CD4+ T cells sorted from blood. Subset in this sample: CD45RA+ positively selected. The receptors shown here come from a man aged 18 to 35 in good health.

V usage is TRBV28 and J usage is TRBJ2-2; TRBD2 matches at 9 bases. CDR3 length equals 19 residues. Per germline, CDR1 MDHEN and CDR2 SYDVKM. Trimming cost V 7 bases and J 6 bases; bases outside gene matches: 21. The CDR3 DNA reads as TGTGCCAGCACAGGGCTCCTAGCGGGGTCGGTTGTGTGGGCCGGGGAGCTGTTTTTT. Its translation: CASTGLLAGSVVWAGELFF.

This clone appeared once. The CDR3 sequence: CASQNGGRGTEAFF. CDR3 DNA sequence: TGTGCCAGCCAAAACGGGGGCCGGGGCACTGAAGCTTTCTTT. The chain joins TRBV2 to TRBJ1-1; possibly TRBD1 for D (6 bases). Germline assignment: CDR1 SNHLY and CDR2 FYNNEI. The CDR3 runs 14 residues. The germline V and J ends were trimmed by 8 bases and 4 bases, with 17 bases remaining between them. Looking up the rest from reference TRBV2 and TRBJ1-1 gives the full variable domain: EPEVTQTPSHQVTQMGQEVILRCVPISNHLYFYWYRQILGQKVEFLVSFYNNEISEKSEIFDDQFSVERPDGSNFTLKIRSTKLEDSAMYFCASQNGGRGTEAFFGQGTRLTVV.

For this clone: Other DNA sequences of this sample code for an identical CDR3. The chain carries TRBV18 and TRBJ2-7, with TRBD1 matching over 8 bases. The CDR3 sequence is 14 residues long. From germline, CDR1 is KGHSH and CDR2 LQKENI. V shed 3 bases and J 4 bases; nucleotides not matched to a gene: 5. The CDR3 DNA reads TGTGCCAGCTCACCGCCCACAGGGGGTTACGAGCAGTACTTC. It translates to CASSPPTGGYEQYF.

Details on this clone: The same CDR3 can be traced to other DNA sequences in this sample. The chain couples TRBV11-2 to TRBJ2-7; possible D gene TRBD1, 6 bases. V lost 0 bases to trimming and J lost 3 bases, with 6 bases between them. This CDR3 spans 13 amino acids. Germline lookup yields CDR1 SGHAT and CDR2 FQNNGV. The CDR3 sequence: CASSLEQGYEQYF. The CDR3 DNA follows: TGTGCCAGCAGCTTAGAACAGGGCTACGAGCAGTACTTC.

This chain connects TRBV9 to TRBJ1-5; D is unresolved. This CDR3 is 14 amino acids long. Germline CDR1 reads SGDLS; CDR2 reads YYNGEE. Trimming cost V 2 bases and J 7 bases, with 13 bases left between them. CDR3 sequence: CASSVHEGLQPQHF. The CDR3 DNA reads TGTGCCAGCAGCGTTCACGAAGGACTCCAGCCCCAGCATTTT.

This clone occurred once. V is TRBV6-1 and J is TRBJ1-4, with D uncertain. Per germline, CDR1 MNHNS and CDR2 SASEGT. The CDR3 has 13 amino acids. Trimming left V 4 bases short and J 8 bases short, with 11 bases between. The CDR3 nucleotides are TGTGCCAGCAGTGGGAGGGTTTCGGAAAAACTGTTTTTT. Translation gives CASSGRVSEKLFF.

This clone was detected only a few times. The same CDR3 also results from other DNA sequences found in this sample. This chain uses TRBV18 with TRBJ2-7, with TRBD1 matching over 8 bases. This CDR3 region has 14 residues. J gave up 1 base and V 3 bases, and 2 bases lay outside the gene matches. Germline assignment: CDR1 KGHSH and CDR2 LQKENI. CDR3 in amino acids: CASSPDRGSYEQYF. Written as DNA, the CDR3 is TGTGCCAGCTCACCCGACAGGGGTTCCTACGAGCAGTACTTC.

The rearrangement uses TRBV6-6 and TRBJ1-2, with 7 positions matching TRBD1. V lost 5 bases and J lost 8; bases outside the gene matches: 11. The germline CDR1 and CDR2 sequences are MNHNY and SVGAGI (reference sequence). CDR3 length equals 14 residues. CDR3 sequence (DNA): TGTGCCAGCAGTCCTCCGACAGGGACCGGCGGCTACACCTTC. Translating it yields CASSPPTGTGGYTF.

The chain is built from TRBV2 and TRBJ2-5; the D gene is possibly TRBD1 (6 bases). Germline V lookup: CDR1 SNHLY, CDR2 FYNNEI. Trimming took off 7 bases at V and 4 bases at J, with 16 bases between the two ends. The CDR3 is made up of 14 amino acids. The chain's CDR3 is CASTNPGVGETQYF. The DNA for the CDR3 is TGTGCCAGCACCAACCCAGGGGTCGGAGAGACCCAGTACTTC.

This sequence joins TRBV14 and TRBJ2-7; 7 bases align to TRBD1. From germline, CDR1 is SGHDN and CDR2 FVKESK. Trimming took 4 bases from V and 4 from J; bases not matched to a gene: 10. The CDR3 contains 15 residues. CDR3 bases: TGTGCCAGCAGCCCTTACAGGGACAGAAGTTACGAGCAGTACTTC. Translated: CASSPYRDRSYEQYF.

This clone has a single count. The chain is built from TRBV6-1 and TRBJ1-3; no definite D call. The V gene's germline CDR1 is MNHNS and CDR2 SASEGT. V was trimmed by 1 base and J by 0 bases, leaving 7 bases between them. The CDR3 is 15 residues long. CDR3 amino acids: CASSEVGNSGNTIYF. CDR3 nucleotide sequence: TGTGCCAGCAGTGAAGTAGGAAACTCTGGAAACACCATATATTTT.